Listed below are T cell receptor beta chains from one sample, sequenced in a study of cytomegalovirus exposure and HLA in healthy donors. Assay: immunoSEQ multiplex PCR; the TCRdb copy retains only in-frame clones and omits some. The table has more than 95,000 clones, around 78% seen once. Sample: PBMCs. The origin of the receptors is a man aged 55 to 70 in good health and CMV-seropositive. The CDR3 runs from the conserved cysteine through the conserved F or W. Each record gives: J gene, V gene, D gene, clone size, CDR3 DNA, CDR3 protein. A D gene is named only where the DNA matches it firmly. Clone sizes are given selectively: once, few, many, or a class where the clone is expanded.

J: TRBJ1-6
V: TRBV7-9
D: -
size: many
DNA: TGTGCCAGCAGCTTAGGAGGGGGGGGGTATTCACCCCTCCACTTT
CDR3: CASSLGGGGYSPLHF

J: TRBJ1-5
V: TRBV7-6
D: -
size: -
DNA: TGTGCCAGCAGCTCCTCGGTAGATCAGCCCCAGCATTTT
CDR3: CASSSSVDQPQHF

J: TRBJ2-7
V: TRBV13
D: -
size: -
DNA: TGTGCCAGCAGCTTAGGGGGGGGTAGGCAGTACTTC
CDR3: CASSLGGGRQYF

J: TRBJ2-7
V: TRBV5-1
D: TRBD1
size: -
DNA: TGCGCCAGCAGCTCGACCGAGACAGGGGGATATGAGCAGTACTTC
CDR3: CASSSTETGGYEQYF

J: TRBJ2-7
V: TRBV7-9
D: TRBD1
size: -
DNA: TGTGCCAGCAGCCCCCGCGGACAGGGGGAACGCTCCTACGAGCAGTACTTC
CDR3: CASSPRGQGERSYEQYF

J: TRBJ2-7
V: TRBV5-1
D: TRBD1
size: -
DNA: TGCGCCAGCAGCCCTCAACCGGGACAGGGTAGGTACGAGCAGTACTTC
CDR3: CASSPQPGQGRYEQYF

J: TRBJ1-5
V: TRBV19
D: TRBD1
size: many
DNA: TGTGCCAGTAGTCGGGACAGGGACCGAAATCAGCCCCAGCATTTT
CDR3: CASSRDRDRNQPQHF

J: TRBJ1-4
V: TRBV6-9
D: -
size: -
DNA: TGTGCCGGTCACCGCGGAAAACTGTTTTTT
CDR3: CAGHRGKLFF

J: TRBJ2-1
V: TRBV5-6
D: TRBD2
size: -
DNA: TGTGCCAGCAGCTTGTGGCGGGGGGGGACCTCCTACAATGAGCAGTTCTTC
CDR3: CASSLWRGGTSYNEQFF

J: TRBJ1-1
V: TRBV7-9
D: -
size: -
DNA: TGTGCCAGCAGCATCGGACGGGAGAACACTGAAGCTTTCTTT
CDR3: CASSIGRENTEAFF

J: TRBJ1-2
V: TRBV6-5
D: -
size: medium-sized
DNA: TGTGCCAGCAGTTACCCCGGGGATTGGACCTTC
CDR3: CASSYPGDWTF

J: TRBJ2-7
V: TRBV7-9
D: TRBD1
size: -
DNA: TGTGCCAGCAGCTGGACCGGACAGGGGGGCGAGCAGTACTTC
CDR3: CASSWTGQGGEQYF

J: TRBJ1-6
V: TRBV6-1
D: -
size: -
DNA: TGTGCCAGCAGTTCGCACACCACCGGGAATTCACCCCTCCACTTT
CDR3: CASSSHTTGNSPLHF

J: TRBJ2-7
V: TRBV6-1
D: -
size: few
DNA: TGTGCCAGCAGCAACTACGAGCAGTACTTC
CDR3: CASSNYEQYF

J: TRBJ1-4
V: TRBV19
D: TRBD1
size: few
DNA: TGTGCCAGTAGTAACGGACAGGCAACTAATGAAAAACTGTTTTTT
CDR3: CASSNGQATNEKLFF

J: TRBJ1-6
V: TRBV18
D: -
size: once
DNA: TGTGCCAGCTCACCACGGGAGTCTAAGTCACCCCTCCACTTT
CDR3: CASSPRESKSPLHF

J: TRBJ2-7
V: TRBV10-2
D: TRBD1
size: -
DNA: TGCGCCAGCAGCGGGACAGGGGAACACGAGCAGTACTTC
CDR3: CASSGTGEHEQYF

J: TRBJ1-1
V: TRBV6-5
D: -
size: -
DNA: TGTGCCAGCAGTTACCGACTTAGGAACACTGAAGCTTTCTTT
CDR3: CASSYRLRNTEAFF

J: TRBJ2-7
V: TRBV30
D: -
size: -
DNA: TGTGCCTGGAGTGTAAATCGGGGATCTTACGAGCAGTACTTC
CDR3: CAWSVNRGSYEQYF

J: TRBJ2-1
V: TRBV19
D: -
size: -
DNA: TGTGCCAGTACGTCGGCAGGGTGGGGTAATGAGCAGTTCTTC
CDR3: CASTSAGWGNEQFF

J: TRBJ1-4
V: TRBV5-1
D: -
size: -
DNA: TGCGCCAGCAGCTTGGGTCAGGGAATGGGAGAAAAACTGTTTTTT
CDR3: CASSLGQGMGEKLFF

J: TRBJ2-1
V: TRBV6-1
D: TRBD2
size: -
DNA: TGTGCCAGCAGTGAAGGTAGCGGGTCCTACAATGAGCAGTTCTTC
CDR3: CASSEGSGSYNEQFF

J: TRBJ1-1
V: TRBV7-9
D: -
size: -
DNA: TGTGCCAGCAGCCCTAAGGTCGGTCTGGGGCAGAAAAAACAAGAAGCTTTCTTT
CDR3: CASSPKVGLGQKKQEAFF

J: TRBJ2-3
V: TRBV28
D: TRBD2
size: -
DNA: TGTGCCAGCAGCACTAGCGGGGGGGAGAACACAGATACGCAGTATTTT
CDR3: CASSTSGGENTDTQYF

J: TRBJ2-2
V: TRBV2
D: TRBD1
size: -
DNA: TGTGCCAGCAGGACGGGACAGGGGGACACCGGGGAGCTGTTTTTT
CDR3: CASRTGQGDTGELFF

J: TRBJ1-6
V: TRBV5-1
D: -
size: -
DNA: TGCGCCAGCAGCCTGAACAGGGCCGATAATTCACCCCTCCACTTT
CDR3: CASSLNRADNSPLHF

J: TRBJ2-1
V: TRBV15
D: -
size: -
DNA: TGTGCCACCAGCAGAGATCCGCAGTACTACAATGAGCAGTTCTTC
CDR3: CATSRDPQYYNEQFF

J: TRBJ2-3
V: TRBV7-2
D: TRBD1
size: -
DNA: TGTGCCAGCAGCTTAAGACAGGGAATCTCAGATACGCAGTATTTT
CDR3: CASSLRQGISDTQYF

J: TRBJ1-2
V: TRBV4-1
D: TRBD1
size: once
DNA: TGCGCCAGCAGCCTAAAATCCCGGACAGGGTTAAATGGCTACACCTTC
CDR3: CASSLKSRTGLNGYTF